The 32 T cell receptor beta chains below all came from one sample that was sequenced in a study of cytomegalovirus exposure and HLA in healthy donors. Sequencing was performed with immunoSEQ multiplex PCR; in TCRdb, only in-frame clones are kept and a portion is missing. The repertoire holds 150,000 to 200,000 clones, with roughly 90% as singletons. The sequencing sample was made of PBMCs. These receptors all come from a young woman in good health and CMV-seronegative.

The chain has TRBV28 and TRBJ1-2, with 7 bases matching TRBD1. Germline CDR1 is MDHEN and CDR2 is SYDVKM. There are 16 residues in the CDR3. V lost 6 bases to trimming and J lost 0 bases; unmatched junction nucleotides: 10. CDR3 loop: CASRRTGVGANYGYTF. The DNA for the CDR3 is TGTGCCAGCAGACGTACAGGGGTGGGAGCTAACTATGGCTACACCTTC.

This clone was observed many times. Sequence at one end of the junction differs from germline and may be a read error. V usage is TRBV6-4 and J usage is TRBJ1-1; D remains unclear. Per germline, CDR1 MRHNA and CDR2 SNTAGT. This CDR3 is 13 amino acids long. For the CDR3, the DNA is TGTGCCAGCAGCGACTCGCCTAACACTGAAGCTTTCTTT. As protein: CASSDSPNTEAFF.

This chain joins TRBV5-1 and TRBJ2-7, with D maybe TRBD1 (5 bases). From germline, CDR1 is SGHRS and CDR2 YFSETQ. Trimming shortened V by 0 bases and J by 4 bases, and 17 bases separated the two germline ends. The CDR3 contains 16 residues. For the CDR3, the DNA is TGCGCCAGCAGCTTGGGTGTCGGTACAGGTGGTTACGAGCAGTACTTC. Protein: CASSLGVGTGGYEQYF.

The gene calls are TRBV5-1 and TRBJ2-6; D unresolved. Trimming cost V 0 bases and J 14 bases, with 12 bases left between them. CDR1 is SGHRS, CDR2 YFSETQ, per germline. The CDR3 consists of 13 residues. The CDR3 loop reads CASSLEGRDILTF. CDR3 DNA sequence: TGCGCCAGCAGCTTGGAAGGGCGAGACATCCTGACTTTC.

The chain joins TRBV19 to TRBJ2-7, with a tentative D call TRBD1 (6 bases). V was cut by 1 base and J by 3 bases, with 7 bases left in between. The CDR3 is 13 residues long. CDR1 and CDR2 from the germline V gene are LNHDA and SQIVND (reference sequence). CDR3 sequence reads: CASSIAQGYEQYF. CDR3 bases: TGTGCCAGTAGTATAGCACAGGGCTACGAGCAGTACTTC. Supplemented by reference TRBV19 and TRBJ2-7, the full variable domain reads DGGITQSPKYLFRKEGQNVTLSCEQNLNHDAMYWYRQDPGQGLRLIYYSQIVNDFQKGDIAEGYSVSREKKESFPLTVTSAQKNPTAFYLCASSIAQGYEQYFGPGTRLTVT.

This chain links TRBV9 with TRBJ2-3; 10 bases agree with TRBD2. Germline loops: CDR1 SGDLS, CDR2 YYNGEE. The CDR3 spans 16 residues. The junction had 10 bases not matched to a gene; V was cut back by 4 bases and J by 5 bases. Here the CDR3 reads CASSLTSGGAGDTQYF. CDR3 DNA: TGTGCCAGCAGCTTAACGAGCGGGGGGGCAGGAGATACGCAGTATTTT.

The table lists this clone with a count of one. The V call is TRBV6-6, the J call TRBJ2-1; unclear D gene. Germline V gives CDR1 MNHNY, CDR2 SVGAGI (reference sequence). The CDR3 covers 11 residues. Trimming took 6 bases from V and 13 from J, leaving 13 bases between them. The CDR3 reads CASSPLRVQFF. The CDR3 DNA sequence: TGTGCCAGCAGCCCTTTAAGGGTACAGTTCTTC.

The chain carries TRBV2 and TRBJ2-1; 7 positions match TRBD1. CDR3 length equals 14 residues. V gave up 6 bases and J gave up 3 bases; unmatched junction bases: 5. Germline assignment: CDR1 SNHLY and CDR2 FYNNEI. CDR3: CASSPGQIYNEQFF. The CDR3, as DNA: TGTGCCAGCAGCCCGGGACAGATCTACAATGAGCAGTTCTTC.

The table lists this clone with a few counts. This rearrangement joins TRBV27 to TRBJ1-2, with D tentatively TRBD1 (6 bases). This CDR3 is built from 13 residues. Trimming removed 5 bases at V and 6 bases at J, with 13 bases between. CDR1 MNHEY and CDR2 SMNVEV come from the germline V gene (reference sequence). CDR3 in amino acids: CASSPLGADGYTF. For the CDR3, the DNA is TGTGCCAGCAGTCCCCTGGGGGCGGATGGCTACACCTTC.

The rearrangement uses TRBV5-5 and TRBJ2-7; no clear D. Germline V gene sequence: CDR1 SGHKS, CDR2 YYEKEE (reference sequence). Trimming shortened V by 0 bases and J by 3 bases, and 10 bases separated the two germline ends. The CDR3 has 14 residues. The DNA of the CDR3 is TGTGCCAGCAGCTTGGAGGACGGCTACTACGAGCAGTACTTC. Its protein is CASSLEDGYYEQYF. Full variable domain (remainder filled in from reference TRBV5-5 and TRBJ2-7): DAGVTQSPTHLIKTRGQQVTLRCSPISGHKSVSWYQQVLGQGPQFIFQYYEKEERGRGNFPDRFSARQFPNYSSELNVNALLLGDSALYLCASSLEDGYYEQYFGPGTRLTVT.

This sequence joins TRBV27 and TRBJ2-1; D is possibly TRBD1 or TRBD2 (7 bases each). Germline V gene sequence: CDR1 MNHEY, CDR2 SMNVEV (reference sequence). This CDR3 has 16 amino acids. The V end was cut by 5 bases, the J end by 7 bases, with 21 bases between. CDR3 protein: CASSAYPGGGRNEQFF. The CDR3, as DNA: TGTGCCAGCAGTGCTTATCCAGGGGGAGGGCGGAATGAGCAGTTCTTC.

V and J are TRBV2 and TRBJ1-5; 10 positions agree with TRBD1. The CDR3 is made up of 14 amino acids. Per the germline V gene, CDR1 is SNHLY and CDR2 is FYNNEI. The ends lost 5 bases at V and 4 bases at J; junction bases unmatched: 2. CDR3 DNA: TGTGCCAGCAGTAAGGACAGGGGGAATCAGCCCCAGCATTTT. It translates to CASSKDRGNQPQHF.

The chain recombines TRBV4-2 with TRBJ2-2; possibly TRBD1 or TRBD2 for D (5 bases each). CDR1 is LGHNA, CDR2 YNFKEQ, per germline. The CDR3 totals 17 residues. Trimming stripped 1 base from V and 2 bases from J, with 14 bases between. In DNA, the CDR3 is TGTGCCAGCAGCCAAGGGGCCTATGGGGGTAACACCGGGGAGCTGTTTTTT. It codes for CASSQGAYGGNTGELFF.

J is TRBJ1-1 and V is TRBV2; unclear D gene. V was shortened by 1 base and J by 8 bases, with 20 bases between the two germline ends. The CDR3 length is 16 residues. In germline, CDR1 is SNHLY, CDR2 FYNNEI. CDR3 bases: TGTGCCAGCAGTGAAGGTGTAGGACGGCCGCTGGGGGAAGCTTTCTTT. Translated, it gives CASSEGVGRPLGEAFF.

J is TRBJ2-1 and V is TRBV11-3; TRBD1 agrees at 9 bases. Per germline, CDR1 SGHNT and CDR2 YENEEA. Trimming removed 5 bases from V and 7 bases from J; junction bases left unmatched: 9. The CDR3 covers 15 residues. The CDR3 loop is CASSDRTTGGNEQFF. The CDR3, as DNA: TGTGCCAGCAGCGACAGAACGACAGGGGGGAATGAGCAGTTCTTC.

This clone was seen many times. This chain connects TRBV15 to TRBJ1-4; D unclear. The V and J ends lost 5 bases and 7 bases respectively, with 20 bases between them. The CDR3 spans 16 residues. CDR1 and CDR2 from the germline V gene are LNHNV and YYDKDF (reference sequence). The CDR3 DNA sequence: TGTGCCACCAGCGAACAAAGGGCACCGGGGAGTGAAAAACTGTTTTTT. This translates into CATSEQRAPGSEKLFF.

The rearrangement links TRBV7-3 to TRBJ1-1, with D hard to call. Germline values: CDR1 SGHTA, CDR2 FQGTGA. CDR3 length: 15 residues. V lost 5 bases to trimming and J lost 2 bases, with 15 bases between them. The CDR3 nucleotides are TGTGCCAGCAGCCTAGCCAGAGCCGGTAACACTGAAGCTTTCTTT. Protein sequence: CASSLARAGNTEAFF.

The chain links TRBV6-5 to TRBJ1-4, with D uncertain. Germline V gives CDR1 MNHEY, CDR2 SVGAGI. The CDR3 contains 10 residues. V was trimmed by 8 bases and J by 8 bases, leaving 6 bases between them. The CDR3 loop is CASGREKLFF. For the CDR3, the DNA is TGTGCCAGCGGGAGGGAAAAACTGTTTTTT.

V gene TRBV18 combines with J gene TRBJ1-2; 7 bases line up with TRBD1. J gave up 4 bases and V 3 bases, and 5 bases lay outside the gene matches. The CDR3 loop spans 14 amino acids. Germline CDR1 reads KGHSH; CDR2 reads LQKENI. The CDR3 region has the DNA TGTGCCAGCTCACCGCGAGGGGACAGCTATGGCTACACCTTC. It codes for CASSPRGDSYGYTF.

This sequence joins TRBV4-2 and TRBJ2-6, with TRBD1 as a possible D gene (6 bases). In germline, CDR1 is LGHNA, CDR2 YNFKEQ. The V gene lost 1 base and the J gene lost 0 bases, with 16 bases spanning the gap. The CDR3 contains 19 residues. The CDR3 nucleotides are TGTGCCAGCAGCCAAGCGGCCCGGGACACCAGCTCTGGGGCCAACGTCCTGACTTTC. Translated, it gives CASSQAARDTSSGANVLTF.

This rearrangement joins TRBV9 to TRBJ1-6; perhaps TRBD1 as D (5 bases). Germline-derived CDR1 and CDR2 are SGDLS and YYNGEE. Trimming took off 1 base at V and 5 bases at J, with 7 bases between the two ends. The CDR3 runs to 14 residues. The CDR3: CASSVKTDNSPLHF. The CDR3 DNA follows: TGTGCCAGCAGCGTAAAGACAGATAATTCACCCCTCCACTTT.

The V gene is TRBV7-8, the J gene TRBJ2-1; D remains unclear. The germline V gene encodes CDR1 SGHVS and CDR2 FQNEAQ. The V and J ends lost 2 bases and 4 bases respectively, with 12 bases between them. The CDR3 runs 15 residues. The CDR3 bases are TGTGCCAGCAGCTTATTATCAGGTTCGTACAATGAGCAGTTCTTC. Its translation: CASSLLSGSYNEQFF.

The chain is built from TRBV15 and TRBJ1-4, with a possible D match to TRBD1 (5 bases). The V end lost 7 bases, the J end lost 1 base, and 10 bases lay between the germline ends. Per the germline V gene, CDR1 is LNHNV and CDR2 is YYDKDF (reference sequence). This CDR3 has 14 amino acids. CDR3 bases: TGTGCCACCACCTACAGGTTAACTAATGAAAAACTGTTTTTT. This encodes CATTYRLTNEKLFF. Full variable domain (missing parts from reference TRBV15 and TRBJ1-4): DAMVIQNPRYQVTQFGKPVTLSCSQTLNHNVMYWYQQKSSQAPKLLFHYYDKDFNNEADTPDNFQSRRPNTSFCFLDIRSPGLGDTAMYLCATTYRLTNEKLFFGSGTQLSVL.

The V gene is TRBV13, the J gene TRBJ2-7, with D perhaps being TRBD1 or TRBD2 (5 bases each). The CDR3 loop spans 12 amino acids. Germline CDR1 is PRHDT and CDR2 is FYEKMQ (reference sequence). Trimming pared 8 bases from V and 3 bases from J, leaving 11 bases between. CDR3: CASAHGGYEQYF. As DNA, the CDR3 is TGTGCCAGCGCCCATGGGGGCTACGAGCAGTACTTC. Full variable domain (missing parts from reference TRBV13 and TRBJ2-7): AAGVIQSPRHLIKEKRETATLKCYPIPRHDTVYWYQQGPGQDPQFLISFYEKMQSDKGSIPDRFSAQQFSDYHSELNMSSLELGDSALYFCASAHGGYEQYFGPGTRLTVT.

The rearrangement uses TRBV4-1 and TRBJ2-1; D is possibly TRBD2 (6 bases). The germline CDR1 and CDR2 sequences are MGHRA and YSYEKL. V lost 0 bases, J lost 5 bases, and 20 bases lay in between. CDR3 length equals 18 residues. The CDR3 nucleotides are TGCGCCAGCAGCCAAGATTTCCCCCTAGCGTCACCCCACAATGAGCAGTTCTTC. Protein product: CASSQDFPLASPHNEQFF.

The rearrangement uses TRBV4-1 and TRBJ2-1, with a possible D match to TRBD1 (5 bases). This CDR3 is 13 amino acids long. Between the trimmed V and J ends, which lost 1 base and 6 bases, there was a span of 7 bases. In germline, CDR1 is MGHRA, CDR2 YSYEKL. The CDR3 coding sequence is TGCGCCAGCAGCCAAGTGACAGCCAATGAGCAGTTCTTC. Protein product: CASSQVTANEQFF.

V and J are TRBV6-5 and TRBJ1-5; no clear D. The germline V gene has CDR1 MNHEY and CDR2 SVGAGI. This CDR3 has 14 residues. V gave up 2 bases and J gave up 4 bases, with 9 bases separating them. The CDR3 spells CASSYTVGNQPQHF. The CDR3 coding sequence is TGTGCCAGCAGTTACACAGTAGGGAATCAGCCCCAGCATTTT.

The chain combines TRBV9 with TRBJ2-7; 7 nucleotides match TRBD1. Losses at the gene ends were 0 bases for V and 5 bases for J; bases not matched to a gene: 5. The germline V gene encodes CDR1 SGDLS and CDR2 YYNGEE. This CDR3 is 14 amino acids long. DNA of the CDR3: TGTGCCAGCAGCGTAGGACAGGGTGTCCACGAGCAGTACTTC. Translated: CASSVGQGVHEQYF.

The chain combines TRBV4-2 with TRBJ1-2, with D unclear. This CDR3 comprises 14 residues. The germline V gene has CDR1 LGHNA and CDR2 YNFKEQ. With 0 bases removed from V and 8 bases from J, the gap between germline ends came to 13 bases. CDR3 DNA sequence: TGTGCCAGCAGCCAAGATGTCGCTATGGAGGGCTACACCTTC. Translating it yields CASSQDVAMEGYTF.

The gene calls are TRBV10-3 and TRBJ2-1; the match to TRBD1 covers 8 bases. The CDR3 covers 14 residues. The germline V gene has CDR1 ENHRY and CDR2 SYGVKD. V lost 4 bases and J lost 4; bases outside the gene matches: 3. The CDR3 nucleotides are TGTGCCATCAGTGGTGGACAGGGATACAATGAGCAGTTCTTC. Its translation is CAISGGQGYNEQFF.

The rearrangement links TRBV28 to TRBJ1-2; weak D call: TRBD1 (5 bases). The germline V gene has CDR1 MDHEN and CDR2 SYDVKM. The ends were cut back, 3 bases at V and 1 base at J, with 12 bases in the middle. This CDR3 has 15 amino acids. DNA of the CDR3: TGTGCCAGCAGTTTCCGGTGGGGGGATAACTATGGCTACACCTTC. Its protein is CASSFRWGDNYGYTF.

The genes are TRBV7-8 and TRBJ2-1; possible D gene TRBD1, 6 bases. The CDR3 contains 15 residues. Trimming shortened V by 2 bases and J by 5 bases, and 13 bases separated the two germline ends. Germline lookup yields CDR1 SGHVS and CDR2 FQNEAQ. CDR3 nucleotides: TGTGCCAGCAGCTTACTTGTGGGGGCGAACAATGAGCAGTTCTTC. It codes for CASSLLVGANNEQFF. Supplemented by reference TRBV7-8 and TRBJ2-1, the full variable domain reads GAGVSQSPRYKVAKRGQDVALRCDPISGHVSLFWYQQALGQGPEFLTYFQNEAQLDKSGLPSDRFFAERPEGSVSTLKIQRTQQEDSAVYLCASSLLVGANNEQFFGPGTRLTVL.